The 2 T cell receptor beta chains presented below share a single source sample, sequenced in a study of T cells in Graves' hyperthyroidism and ophthalmopathy. The source material, RNA transcripts, was used to amplify TCR beta CDR3 regions. HTBI primers were employed in a first-round RT-PCR of the TCR CDR3. TCRdb analysed the multiplex PCR reads with MiXCR anew, one entry per CDR3 protein. This sample has about 260,000 distinct CDR3 sequences, with 20% to 25% found just once. Sequences were obtained from blood. These receptors were collected from a young man with Graves' ophthalmopathy.

The chain has TRBV7-3 and TRBJ2-1; 8 nucleotides line up with TRBD1. The CDR3 sequence is 13 residues long. V was pared by 4 bases and J by 12 bases, with 8 bases of the junction left unmatched. Germline V lookup: CDR1 SGHTA, CDR2 FQGTGA. Here the CDR3 DNA reads TGTGCCAGCAGCTCCGGACAGGGAGGTTCGCAGTTCTTC. As protein: CASSSGQGGSQFF. Full variable domain (missing parts from reference TRBV7-3 and TRBJ2-1): GAGVSQTPSNKVTEKGKYVELRCDPISGHTALYWYRQSLGQGPEFLIYFQGTGAADDSGLPNDRFFAVRPEGSVSTLKIQRTERGDSAVYLCASSSGQGGSQFFGPGTRLTVL.

The rearrangement joins TRBV6-2 or TRBV6-3 to TRBJ2-5, with D perhaps TRBD1 or TRBD2 (6 bases each). Trimming left V 7 bases short and J 5 bases short, with 20 bases between. CDR3 length: 15 residues. Germline V gives CDR1 MNHEY, CDR2 SVGEGT. CDR3 residues: CASTRVGGLTETQYF. As DNA, the CDR3 is TGTGCCAGCACCCGAGTGGGGGGCTTGACGGAGACCCAGTACTTC.